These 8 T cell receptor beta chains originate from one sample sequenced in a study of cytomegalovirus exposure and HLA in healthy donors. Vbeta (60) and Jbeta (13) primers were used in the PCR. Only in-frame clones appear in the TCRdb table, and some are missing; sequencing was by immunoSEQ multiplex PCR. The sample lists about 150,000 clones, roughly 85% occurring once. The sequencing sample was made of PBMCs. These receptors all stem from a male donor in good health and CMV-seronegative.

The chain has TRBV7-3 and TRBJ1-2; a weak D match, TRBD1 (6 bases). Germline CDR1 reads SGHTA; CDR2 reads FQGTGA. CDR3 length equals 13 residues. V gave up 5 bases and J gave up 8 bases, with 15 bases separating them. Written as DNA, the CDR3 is TGTGCCAGCAGCGCTGGGGGACAAACGGGCTACACCTTC. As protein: CASSAGGQTGYTF.

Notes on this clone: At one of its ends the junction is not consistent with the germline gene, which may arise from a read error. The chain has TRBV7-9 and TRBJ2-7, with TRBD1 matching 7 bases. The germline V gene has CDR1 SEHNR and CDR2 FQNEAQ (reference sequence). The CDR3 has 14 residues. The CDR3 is CSSSHPLQGNEQYF. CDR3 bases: TGTTCCAGCAGCCACCCCCTACAGGGGAACGAGCAGTACTTC.

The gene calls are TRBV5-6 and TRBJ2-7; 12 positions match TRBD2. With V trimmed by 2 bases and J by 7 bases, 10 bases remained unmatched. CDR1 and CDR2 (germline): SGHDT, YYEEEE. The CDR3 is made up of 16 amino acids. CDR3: CASSFGIGLAGNEQYF. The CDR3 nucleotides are TGTGCCAGCAGCTTTGGAATAGGACTAGCGGGAAATGAGCAGTACTTC.

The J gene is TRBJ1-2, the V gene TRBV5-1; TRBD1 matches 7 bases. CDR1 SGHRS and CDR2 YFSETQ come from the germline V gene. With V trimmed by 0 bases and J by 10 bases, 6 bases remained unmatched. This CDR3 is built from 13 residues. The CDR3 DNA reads TGCGCCAGCAGCTTGGCGACAGGGTCTGACTACACCTTC. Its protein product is CASSLATGSDYTF. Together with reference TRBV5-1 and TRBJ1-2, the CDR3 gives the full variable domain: KAGVTQTPRYLIKTRGQQVTLSCSPISGHRSVSWYQQTPGQGLQFLFEYFSETQRNKGNFPGRFSGRQFSNSRSEMNVSTLELGDSALYLCASSLATGSDYTFGSGTRLTVV.

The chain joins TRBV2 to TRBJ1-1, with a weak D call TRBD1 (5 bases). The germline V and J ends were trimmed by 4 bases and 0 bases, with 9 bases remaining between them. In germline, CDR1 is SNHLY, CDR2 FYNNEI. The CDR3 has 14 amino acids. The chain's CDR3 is CASSGQRMNTEAFF. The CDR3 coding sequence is TGTGCCAGCAGTGGACAGCGAATGAACACTGAAGCTTTCTTT.

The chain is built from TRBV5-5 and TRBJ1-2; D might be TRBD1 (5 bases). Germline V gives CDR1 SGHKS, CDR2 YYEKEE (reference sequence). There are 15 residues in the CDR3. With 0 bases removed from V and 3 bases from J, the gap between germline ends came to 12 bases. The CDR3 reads CASSLGGPGDYGYTF. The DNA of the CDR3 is TGTGCCAGCAGCTTGGGTGGGCCGGGGGACTATGGCTACACCTTC. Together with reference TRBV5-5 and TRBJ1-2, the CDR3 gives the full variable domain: DAGVTQSPTHLIKTRGQQVTLRCSPISGHKSVSWYQQVLGQGPQFIFQYYEKEERGRGNFPDRFSARQFPNYSSELNVNALLLGDSALYLCASSLGGPGDYGYTFGSGTRLTVV.

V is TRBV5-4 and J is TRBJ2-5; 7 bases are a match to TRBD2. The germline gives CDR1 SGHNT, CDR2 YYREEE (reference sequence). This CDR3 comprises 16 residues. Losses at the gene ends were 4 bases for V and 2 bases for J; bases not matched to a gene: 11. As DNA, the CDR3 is TGTGCCAGCAGCCCCTATTACGGGGGGACTCAAGAGACCCAGTACTTC. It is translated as CASSPYYGGTQETQYF.

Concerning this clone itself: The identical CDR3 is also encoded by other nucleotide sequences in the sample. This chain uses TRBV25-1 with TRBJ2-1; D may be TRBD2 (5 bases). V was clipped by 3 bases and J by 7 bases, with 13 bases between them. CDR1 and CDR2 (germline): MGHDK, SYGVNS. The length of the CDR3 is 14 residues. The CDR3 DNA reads TGTGCCAGCAGTGATCCACTAGTGGCTAATGAGCAGTTCTTC. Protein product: CASSDPLVANEQFF.